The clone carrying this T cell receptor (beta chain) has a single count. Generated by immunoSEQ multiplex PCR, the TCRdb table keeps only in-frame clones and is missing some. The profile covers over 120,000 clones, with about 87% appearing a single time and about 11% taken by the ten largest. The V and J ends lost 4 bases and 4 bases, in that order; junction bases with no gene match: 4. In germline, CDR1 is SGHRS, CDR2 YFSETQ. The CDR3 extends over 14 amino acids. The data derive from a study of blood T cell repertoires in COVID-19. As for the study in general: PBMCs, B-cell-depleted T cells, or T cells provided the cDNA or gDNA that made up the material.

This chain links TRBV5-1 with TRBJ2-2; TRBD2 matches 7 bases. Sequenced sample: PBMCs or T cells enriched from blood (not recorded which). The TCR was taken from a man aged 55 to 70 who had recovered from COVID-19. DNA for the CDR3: TGCGCCAGCAGCCCGGGGAGGGCCACCGGGGAGCTGTTTTTT. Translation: CASSPGRATGELFF.